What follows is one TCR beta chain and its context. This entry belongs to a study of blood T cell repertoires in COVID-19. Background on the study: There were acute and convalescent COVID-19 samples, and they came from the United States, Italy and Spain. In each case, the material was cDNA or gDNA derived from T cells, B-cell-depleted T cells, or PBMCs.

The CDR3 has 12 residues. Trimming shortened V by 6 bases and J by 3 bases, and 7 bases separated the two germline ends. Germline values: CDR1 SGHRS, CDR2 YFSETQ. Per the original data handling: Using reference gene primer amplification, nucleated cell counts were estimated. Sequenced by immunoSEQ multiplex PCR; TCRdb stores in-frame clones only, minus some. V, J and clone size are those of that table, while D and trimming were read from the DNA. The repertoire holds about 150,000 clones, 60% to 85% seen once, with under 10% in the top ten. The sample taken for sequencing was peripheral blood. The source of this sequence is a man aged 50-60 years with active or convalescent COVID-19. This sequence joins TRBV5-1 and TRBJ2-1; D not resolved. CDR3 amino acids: CASISSYNEQFF. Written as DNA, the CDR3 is TGCGCCAGCATTAGTAGCTACAATGAGCAGTTCTTC.